These T cell receptor beta chains were read from a single sample in a study of shared clonotypes between healthy human individuals. TCRdb keeps only in-frame clones here, not all; method: immunoSEQ multiplex PCR. The sample consists of hundreds of thousands of clones, roughly 72% of them appearing once. Sequenced input: PBMCs. The receptors were sampled from a woman aged 40-49 years in good health. Some clones in this sample may be carry-over from other donors' samples. The CDR3 runs from the conserved cysteine through the conserved F or W. Fields, in order: V gene, clone size, D gene, J gene, CDR3 protein, CDR3 DNA. A D gene is named only where the DNA matches it firmly. Clone size is not always given. Where it is, it says once, few, many or a class for expanded clones.

>TRBV5-1|NA|NA|TRBJ1-4
CASRTGNPNEKLFF
TGCGCCAGCAGAACGGGAAATCCTAATGAAAAACTGTTTTTT
>TRBV7-9|NA|TRBD1|TRBJ2-2
CASGGQTNTGELFF
TGTGCCAGCGGGGGACAGACGAACACCGGGGAGCTGTTTTTT
>TRBV7-6|NA|NA|TRBJ2-1
CASSLNPREQFF
TGTGCCAGCAGCTTAAACCCGAGGGAGCAGTTCTTC
>TRBV4-2|NA|TRBD2|TRBJ2-1
CASSQAREALYNEQFF
TGTGCCAGCAGCCAAGCTCGGGAGGCACTTTACAATGAGCAGTTCTTC
>TRBV11-2|NA|NA|TRBJ2-4
CASSLVRDYLGKNIQYF
TGTGCCAGCAGCTTAGTTAGGGATTACTTGGGCAAAAACATTCAGTACTTC
>TRBV19|NA|TRBD1|TRBJ1-1
CASSTPGGPWTEAFF
TGTGCCAGTAGTACCCCAGGGGGACCGTGGACTGAAGCTTTCTTT
>TRBV5-8|NA|NA|TRBJ2-7
CASSSFYEQYF
TGTGCCAGCAGCTCGTTCTACGAGCAGTACTTC
>TRBV7-3|NA|TRBD2|TRBJ2-1
CASSPTRLAGLVEQFF
TGTGCCAGCAGCCCTACCCGACTAGCGGGCCTTGTTGAGCAGTTCTTC
>TRBV2|NA|NA|TRBJ2-5
CASKGGGDWQTQYF
TGTGCCAGCAAAGGAGGAGGGGACTGGCAGACCCAGTACTTC
>TRBV9|NA|NA|TRBJ2-7
CASSVGFGQGLYEQYF
TGTGCCAGCAGCGTAGGGTTTGGGCAGGGACTCTACGAGCAGTACTTC
>TRBV28|NA|TRBD2|TRBJ2-2
CASSLLRLAGATGELFF
TGTGCCAGCAGTCTTCTACGACTAGCGGGAGCAACCGGGGAGCTGTTTTTT
>TRBV7-8|NA|NA|TRBJ2-3
CASSPKTSTDTQYF
TGTGCCAGCAGCCCTAAAACTAGCACAGATACGCAGTATTTT
>TRBV10-2|few|NA|TRBJ1-3
CASSEGRPSVGNTIYF
TGCGCCAGCAGTGAGGGCAGACCAAGCGTGGGAAACACCATATATTTT
>TRBV9|NA|NA|TRBJ2-7
CASSVGRGEQYF
TGTGCCAGCAGCGTAGGCAGGGGCGAGCAGTACTTC
>TRBV25-1|NA|NA|TRBJ1-2
CASSEAGNYGYTF
TGTGCCAGCAGTGAAGCAGGGAACTATGGCTACACCTTC
>TRBV7-9|NA|NA|TRBJ2-5
CASSLARGGETQYF
TGTGCCAGCAGCTTAGCGCGCGGAGGGGAGACCCAGTACTTC
>TRBV7-8|NA|NA|TRBJ2-7
CASSLRPGYEQYF
TGTGCCAGCAGCTTAAGACCGGGATACGAGCAGTACTTC
>TRBV9|NA|NA|TRBJ1-5
CASSVGTEGNQPQHF
TGTGCCAGCAGCGTAGGAACGGAAGGTAATCAGCCCCAGCATTTT
>TRBV7-3|few|NA|TRBJ2-2
CASSLAGRDSGGELFF
TGTGCCAGCAGCTTAGCGGGTAGAGATAGCGGCGGGGAGCTGTTTTTT
>TRBV10-1|once|TRBD2|TRBJ2-1
CASSESFGVQREGNEQFF
TGCGCCAGCAGTGAGTCGTTCGGGGTGCAGCGGGAGGGGAATGAGCAGTTCTTC
>TRBV5-1|once|TRBD1|TRBJ1-1
CASSEGQGLGEAFF
TGCGCCAGCAGCGAGGGACAGGGTTTGGGTGAAGCTTTCTTT
>TRBV9|NA|NA|TRBJ2-1
CASSVGRATNEQFF
TGTGCCAGCAGCGTAGGGAGGGCCACCAATGAGCAGTTCTTC
>TRBV6-1|NA|TRBD2|TRBJ2-2
CASGGGINTGELFF
TGTGCCAGCGGCGGGGGGATTAACACCGGGGAGCTGTTTTTT
>TRBV5-1|NA|TRBD1|TRBJ2-3
CASSPGQGRTISTDTQYF
TGCGCCAGCAGCCCGGGACAGGGTCGAACAATAAGCACAGATACGCAGTATTTT
>TRBV7-2|NA|NA|TRBJ2-3
CASRLTGTSTDTQYF
TGTGCCAGCAGACTCACAGGGACTAGCACAGATACGCAGTATTTT
>TRBV11-2|few|TRBD2|TRBJ2-2
CASSGGSGRMAGELVF
TGTGCCAGCAGCGGGGGTAGCGGGAGGATGGCCGGGGAGCTGGTTTTT
>TRBV30|NA|NA|TRBJ2-5
CAWGGAQQYF
TGTGCCTGGGGAGGGGCCCAGCAGTACTTC
>TRBV5-1|NA|TRBD2|TRBJ2-1
CASSPRLATYNEQFF
TGCGCCAGCAGCCCGAGACTAGCGACCTACAATGAGCAGTTCTTC
>TRBV5-1|NA|TRBD2|TRBJ2-2
CASSLALAGTGELFF
TGCGCCAGCAGCTTGGCCCTAGCGGGGACCGGGGAGCTGTTTTTT
>TRBV5-4|NA|NA|TRBJ1-3
CASSSDLQGSGNTIYF
TGTGCCAGCAGCTCGGACCTACAGGGTTCTGGAAACACCATATATTTT
>TRBV18|NA|NA|TRBJ2-7
CASSAARSYEQYF
TGTGCCAGCTCAGCTGCGCGGAGCTACGAGCAGTACTTC
>TRBV10-3|NA|TRBD2|TRBJ2-7
CAISESPGLAGTEQYF
TGTGCCATCAGTGAGTCCCCCGGACTAGCGGGAACCGAGCAGTACTTC
>TRBV9|NA|NA|TRBJ2-3
CASSVAAQGSRTDTQYF
TGTGCCAGCAGCGTCGCGGCCCAGGGGTCCCGCACAGATACGCAGTATTTT
>TRBV9|NA|TRBD1|TRBJ1-2
CASSVKMGGGDSFNYGYTF
TGTGCCAGCAGCGTCAAAATGGGCGGAGGGGACAGCTTTAACTATGGCTACACCTTC
>TRBV11-2|NA|NA|TRBJ1-3
CASSPAGQGGNTIYF
TGTGCCAGCAGCCCAGCCGGGCAGGGGGGAAACACCATATATTTT
>TRBV29-1|NA|NA|TRBJ1-1
CSAPKGESEAFF
TGCAGCGCCCCGAAGGGGGAGAGTGAAGCTTTCTTT
>TRBV19|NA|TRBD2|TRBJ2-7
CASSTRTSGINEQYF
TGTGCCAGTAGTACCAGGACTAGCGGGATCAACGAGCAGTACTTC
>TRBV7-6|NA|TRBD2|TRBJ2-5
CASSEGLAGGETQYF
TGTGCCAGCAGCGAGGGACTAGCGGGCGGGGAGACCCAGTACTTC
>TRBV7-2|few|NA|TRBJ2-3
CASSGSVARTDTQYF
TGTGCCAGCAGCGGTAGCGTCGCCCGCACAGATACGCAGTATTTT
>TRBV28|few|NA|TRBJ2-3
CASENPGPNTDTQYF
TGTGCCAGCGAGAACCCGGGACCCAACACAGATACGCAGTATTTT